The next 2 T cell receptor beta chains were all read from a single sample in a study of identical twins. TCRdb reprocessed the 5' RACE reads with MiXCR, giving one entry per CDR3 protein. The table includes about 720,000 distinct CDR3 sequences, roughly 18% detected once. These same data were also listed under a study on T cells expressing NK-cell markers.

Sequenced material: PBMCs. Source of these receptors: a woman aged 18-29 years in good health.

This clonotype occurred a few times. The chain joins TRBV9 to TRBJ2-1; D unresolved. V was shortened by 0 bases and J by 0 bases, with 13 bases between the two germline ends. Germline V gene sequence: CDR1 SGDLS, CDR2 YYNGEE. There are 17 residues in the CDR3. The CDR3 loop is CASSVGAIQSSYNEQFF. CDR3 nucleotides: TGTGCCAGCAGCGTAGGTGCGATCCAAAGCTCCTACAATGAGCAGTTCTTC.

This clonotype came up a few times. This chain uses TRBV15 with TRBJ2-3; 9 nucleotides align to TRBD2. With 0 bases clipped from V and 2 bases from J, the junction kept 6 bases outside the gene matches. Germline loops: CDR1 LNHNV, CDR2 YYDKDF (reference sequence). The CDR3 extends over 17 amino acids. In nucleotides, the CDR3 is TGTGCCACCAGCAGAGAAAGAGCTAGCGGGGTCACAGATACGCAGTATTTT. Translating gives CATSRERASGVTDTQYF.